This TCR beta chain was sequenced during a study of PD-L1 blockade in urothelial cancer. On the study more broadly: Patients commenced atezolizumab in about 2014, and it was given at 1,200 mg intravenously every 3 weeks. Blood samples contained a median approximately 140,000 T cells.

Spike-ins of synthetic TCR analog templates went into each PCR. The assay was immunoSEQ multiplex PCR, and TCRdb's table has in-frame clones only and misses some. The top ten hold roughly 3.1% of the sample, which has fewer than 55,000 clones, roughly 78% seen once. Overall study results and limits: Sub-median blood TCR clonality before treatment predicted longer survival.

Concerning this clone itself: Its target is unknown.

The input for sequencing was PBMCs, taken around atezolizumab (anti-PD-L1) treatment. The source of this sequence is a man between 70 and 80 years old with urothelial cancer.

CDR3: CASSVDLAGTYEQYF. CDR3 coding DNA: TGTGCCAGCAGCGTAGATTTAGCGGGGACCTACGAGCAGTACTTC. The J gene is TRBJ2-7, the V gene TRBV9; the match to TRBD2 covers 8 bases. The length of the CDR3 is 15 residues. Per the germline V gene, CDR1 is SGDLS and CDR2 is YYNGEE. V shed 0 bases, J shed 2 bases, and the junction held 4 bases outside the gene matches.